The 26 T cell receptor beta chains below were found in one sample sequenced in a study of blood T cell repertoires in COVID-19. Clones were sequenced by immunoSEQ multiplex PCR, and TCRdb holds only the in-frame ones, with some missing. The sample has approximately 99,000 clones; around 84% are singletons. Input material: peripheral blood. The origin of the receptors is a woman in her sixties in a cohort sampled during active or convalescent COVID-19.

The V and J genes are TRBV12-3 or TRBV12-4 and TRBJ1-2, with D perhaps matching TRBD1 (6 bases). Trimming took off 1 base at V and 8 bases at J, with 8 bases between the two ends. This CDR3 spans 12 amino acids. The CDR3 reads CASSLVTGGYTF. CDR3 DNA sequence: TGTGCCAGCAGTTTAGTCACAGGGGGCTACACCTTC.

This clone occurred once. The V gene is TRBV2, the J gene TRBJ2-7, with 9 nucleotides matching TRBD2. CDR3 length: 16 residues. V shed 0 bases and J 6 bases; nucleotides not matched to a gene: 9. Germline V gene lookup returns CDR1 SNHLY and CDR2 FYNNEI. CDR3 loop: CASSEAILAGFSEQYF. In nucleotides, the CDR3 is TGTGCCAGCAGTGAAGCAATTCTAGCGGGATTTTCCGAGCAGTACTTC.

Here the CDR3 reads CASSLSGGAFTDTQYF. The CDR3 nucleotides read TGTGCCAGCAGCCTTAGCGGGGGGGCCTTCACAGATACGCAGTATTTT. The V gene is TRBV4-2, the J gene TRBJ2-3; 11 bases fit TRBD2. Germline V gene lookup returns CDR1 LGHNA and CDR2 YNFKEQ. This CDR3 has 16 amino acids. Trimming removed 4 bases from V and 2 bases from J; junction bases left unmatched: 5.

Here the CDR3 reads CASSQGSGAKDEQYF. DNA for the CDR3: TGTGCCAGCAGCCAAGGCAGCGGGGCGAAGGACGAGCAGTACTTC. The chain combines TRBV3-1 (or the pseudogene TRBV3-2) with TRBJ2-7; 7 bases match TRBD2. Unmatched junction bases numbered 8, after V lost 1 base and J lost 5 bases. Germline assignment: CDR1 LGHDT and CDR2 YNNKEL (reference sequence). The CDR3 loop spans 15 amino acids.

CDR3 loop: CASSVGLSSYNEQFF. In DNA, the CDR3 is TGTGCCAGCAGCGTAGGACTGAGCTCCTACAATGAGCAGTTCTTC. The rearrangement links TRBV9 to TRBJ2-1; D not certain. CDR1 is SGDLS and CDR2 is YYNGEE in the germline V gene. V was shortened by 0 bases and J by 0 bases, with 7 bases between the two germline ends. The CDR3 contains 15 residues.

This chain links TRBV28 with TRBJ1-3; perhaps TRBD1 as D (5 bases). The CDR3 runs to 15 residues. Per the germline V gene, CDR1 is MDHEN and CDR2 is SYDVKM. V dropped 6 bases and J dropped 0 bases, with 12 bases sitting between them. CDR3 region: CASSAGDYSGNTIYF. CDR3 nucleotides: TGTGCCAGCAGCGCCGGGGACTACTCTGGAAACACCATATATTTT.

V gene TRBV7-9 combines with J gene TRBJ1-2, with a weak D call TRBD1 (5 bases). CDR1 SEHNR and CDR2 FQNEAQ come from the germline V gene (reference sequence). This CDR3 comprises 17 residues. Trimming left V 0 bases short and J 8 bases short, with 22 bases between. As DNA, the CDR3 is TGTGCCAGCAGCTTAGCGTGGCAGGGAGGCCGCCGACGAGGCTACACCTTC. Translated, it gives CASSLAWQGGRRRGYTF.

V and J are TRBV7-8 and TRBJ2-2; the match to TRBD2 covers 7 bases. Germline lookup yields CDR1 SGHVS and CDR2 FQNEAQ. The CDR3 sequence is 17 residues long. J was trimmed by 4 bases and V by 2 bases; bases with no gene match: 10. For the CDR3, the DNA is TGTGCCAGCAGCTTATTGGGAGGGGCAGGCACCACCGGGGAGCTGTTTTTT. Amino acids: CASSLLGGAGTTGELFF.

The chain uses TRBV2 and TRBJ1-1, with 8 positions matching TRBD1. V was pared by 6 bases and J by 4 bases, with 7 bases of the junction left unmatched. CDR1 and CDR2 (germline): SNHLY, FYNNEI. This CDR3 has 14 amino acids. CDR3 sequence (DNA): TGTGCCAGCAGGGAACAGGGGGTATTCACTGAAGCTTTCTTT. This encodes CASREQGVFTEAFF.

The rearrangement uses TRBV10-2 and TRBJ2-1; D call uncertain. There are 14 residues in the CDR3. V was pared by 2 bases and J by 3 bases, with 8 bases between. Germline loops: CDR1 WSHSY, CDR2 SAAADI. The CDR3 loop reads CASSEVAVYNEQFF. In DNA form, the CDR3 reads TGCGCCAGCAGTGAGGTGGCAGTCTACAATGAGCAGTTCTTC.

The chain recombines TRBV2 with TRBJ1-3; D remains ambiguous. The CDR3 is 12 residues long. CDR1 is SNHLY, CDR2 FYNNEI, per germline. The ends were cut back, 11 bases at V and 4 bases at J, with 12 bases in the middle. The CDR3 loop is CAVGPGGNTIYF. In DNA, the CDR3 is TGTGCCGTAGGGCCGGGGGGAAACACCATATATTTT. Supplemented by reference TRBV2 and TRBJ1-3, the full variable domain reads EPEVTQTPSHQVTQMGQEVILRCVPISNHLYFYWYRQILGQKVEFLVSFYNNEISEKSEIFDDQFSVERPDGSNFTLKIRSTKLEDSAMYFCAVGPGGNTIYFGEGSWLTVV.

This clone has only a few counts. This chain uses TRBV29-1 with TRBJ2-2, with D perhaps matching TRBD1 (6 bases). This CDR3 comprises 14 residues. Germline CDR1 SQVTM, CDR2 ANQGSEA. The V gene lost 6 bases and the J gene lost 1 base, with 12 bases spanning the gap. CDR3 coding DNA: TGCAGCGTCGATTTGGGACAGAACACCGGGGAGCTGTTTTTT. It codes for CSVDLGQNTGELFF.

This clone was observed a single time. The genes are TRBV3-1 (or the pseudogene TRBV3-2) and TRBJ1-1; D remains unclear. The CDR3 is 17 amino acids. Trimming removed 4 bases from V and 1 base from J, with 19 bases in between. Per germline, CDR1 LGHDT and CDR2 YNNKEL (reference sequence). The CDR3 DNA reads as TGTGCCAGCAGCCGCACCGGCTTAGGCAGGCCGAACACTGAAGCTTTCTTT. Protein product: CASSRTGLGRPNTEAFF.

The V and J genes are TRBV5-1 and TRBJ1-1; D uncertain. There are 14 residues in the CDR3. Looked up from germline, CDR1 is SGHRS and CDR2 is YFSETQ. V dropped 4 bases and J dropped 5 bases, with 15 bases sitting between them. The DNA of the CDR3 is TGCGCCAGCAGCAACCAGGCTCTCAGGACTGAAGCTTTCTTT. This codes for CASSNQALRTEAFF.

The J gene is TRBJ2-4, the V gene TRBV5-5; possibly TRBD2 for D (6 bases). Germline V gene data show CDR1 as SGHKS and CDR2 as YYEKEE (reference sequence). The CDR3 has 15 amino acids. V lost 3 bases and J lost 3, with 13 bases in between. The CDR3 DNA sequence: TGTGCCAGCAGCTCGCGGGGAGATGACAAAAACATTCAGTACTTC. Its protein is CASSSRGDDKNIQYF.

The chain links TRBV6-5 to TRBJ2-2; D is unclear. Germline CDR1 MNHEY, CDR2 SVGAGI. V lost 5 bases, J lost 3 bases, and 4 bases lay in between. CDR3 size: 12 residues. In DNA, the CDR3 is TGTGCCAGCAGTCCCTACACCGGGGAGCTGTTTTTT. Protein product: CASSPYTGELFF.

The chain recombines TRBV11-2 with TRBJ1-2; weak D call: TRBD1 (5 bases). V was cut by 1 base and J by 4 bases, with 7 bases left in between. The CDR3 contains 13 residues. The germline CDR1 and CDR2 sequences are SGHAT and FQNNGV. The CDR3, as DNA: TGTGCCAGCAGCTTAGGCCAGGGCTATGGCTACACCTTC. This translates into CASSLGQGYGYTF.

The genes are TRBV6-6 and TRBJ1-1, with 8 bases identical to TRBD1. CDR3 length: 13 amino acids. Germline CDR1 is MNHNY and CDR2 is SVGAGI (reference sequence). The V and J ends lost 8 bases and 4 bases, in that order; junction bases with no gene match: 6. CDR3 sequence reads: CASRITGGTEAFF. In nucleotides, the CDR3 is TGTGCCAGCCGAATCACAGGGGGCACTGAAGCTTTCTTT.

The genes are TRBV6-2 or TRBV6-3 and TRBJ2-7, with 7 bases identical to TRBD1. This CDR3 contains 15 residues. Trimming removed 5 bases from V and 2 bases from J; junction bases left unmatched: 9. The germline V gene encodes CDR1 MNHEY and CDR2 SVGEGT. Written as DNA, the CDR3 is TGTGCCAGCAGTCCCGGGACAGCGAACACCTACGAGCAGTACTTC. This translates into CASSPGTANTYEQYF.

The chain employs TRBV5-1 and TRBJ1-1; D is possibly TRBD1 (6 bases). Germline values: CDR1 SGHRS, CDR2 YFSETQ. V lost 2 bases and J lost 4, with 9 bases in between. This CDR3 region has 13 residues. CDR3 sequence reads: CASSFTGFTEAFF. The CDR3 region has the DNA TGCGCCAGCAGCTTTACAGGGTTCACTGAAGCTTTCTTT.

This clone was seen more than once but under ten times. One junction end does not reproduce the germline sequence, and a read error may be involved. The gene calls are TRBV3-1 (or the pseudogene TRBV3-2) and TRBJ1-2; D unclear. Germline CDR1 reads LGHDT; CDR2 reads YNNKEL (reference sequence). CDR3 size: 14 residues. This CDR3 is CASSQETRGGRIIF. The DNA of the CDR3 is TGTGCCAGCAGCCAAGAGACGAGAGGAGGCAGGATCATCTTC.

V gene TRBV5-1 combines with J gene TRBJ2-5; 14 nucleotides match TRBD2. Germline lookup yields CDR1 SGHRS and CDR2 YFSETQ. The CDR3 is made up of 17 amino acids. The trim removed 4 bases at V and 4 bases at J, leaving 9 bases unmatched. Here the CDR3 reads CASSPGTSGGVGETQYF. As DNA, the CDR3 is TGCGCCAGCAGCCCCGGGACTAGCGGGGGTGTAGGAGAGACCCAGTACTTC.

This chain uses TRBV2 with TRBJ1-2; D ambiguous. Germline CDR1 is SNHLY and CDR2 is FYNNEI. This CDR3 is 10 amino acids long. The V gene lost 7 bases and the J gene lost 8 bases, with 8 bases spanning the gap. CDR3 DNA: TGTGCCAGCACCGGGATCGGCTACACCTTC. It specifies CASTGIGYTF.

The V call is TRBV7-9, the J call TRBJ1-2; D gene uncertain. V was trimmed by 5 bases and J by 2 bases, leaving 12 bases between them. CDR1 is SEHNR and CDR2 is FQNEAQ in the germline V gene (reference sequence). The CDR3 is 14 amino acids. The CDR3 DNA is TGTGCCAGCAGCCTTCCAACACCCAACTATGGCTACACCTTC. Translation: CASSLPTPNYGYTF.

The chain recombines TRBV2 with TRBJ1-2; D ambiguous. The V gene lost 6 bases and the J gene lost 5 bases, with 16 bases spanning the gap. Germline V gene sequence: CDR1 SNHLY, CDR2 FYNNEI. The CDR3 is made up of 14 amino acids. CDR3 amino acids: CASSAALSGYGYTF. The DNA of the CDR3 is TGTGCCAGCAGCGCCGCCCTCTCGGGGTATGGCTACACCTTC.

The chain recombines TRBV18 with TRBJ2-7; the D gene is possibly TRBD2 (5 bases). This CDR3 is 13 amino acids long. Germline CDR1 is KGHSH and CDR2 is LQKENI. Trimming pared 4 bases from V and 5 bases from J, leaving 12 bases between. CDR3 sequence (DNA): TGTGCCAGCTCACGTTGGGCCGGGGACGAGCAGTACTTC. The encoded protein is CASSRWAGDEQYF.